This T cell receptor (beta chain) stems from a study of T cell responses to AZD1222 COVID-19 vaccine. Overall study findings and caveats: Nearly half of spike-specific TCRs reportedly target unmutated variant regions. Clonal diversity may have been underestimated, and the donors were mostly white British, with more females than males. Repertoire samples came only from after the peak T cell response. Only a handful of AZD1222 recipients were seropositive at baseline.

Profiled with immunoSEQ multiplex PCR; TCRdb holds only in-frame clones, not every one. There are some 150,000 clones in the sample; 75% to 95% occur only once, and about 3.2% lies in the top ten. Turning to this clone: The antigen is not known.

The CDR3 consists of 13 residues. CDR1 and CDR2 (germline): ENHRY, SYGVKD. V was trimmed by 6 bases and J by 2 bases, leaving 11 bases between them. This TCR came from an adult who received the AZD1222 COVID-19 vaccine. The V gene is TRBV10-3, the J gene TRBJ2-7, with D tentatively TRBD1 (6 bases). Sequenced material: peripheral blood, taken 28 days after the second AZD1222 dose. CDR3 nucleotide sequence: TGTGCCATCAGCTGGGACAATACCTACGAGCAGTACTTC. Its protein is CAISWDNTYEQYF.